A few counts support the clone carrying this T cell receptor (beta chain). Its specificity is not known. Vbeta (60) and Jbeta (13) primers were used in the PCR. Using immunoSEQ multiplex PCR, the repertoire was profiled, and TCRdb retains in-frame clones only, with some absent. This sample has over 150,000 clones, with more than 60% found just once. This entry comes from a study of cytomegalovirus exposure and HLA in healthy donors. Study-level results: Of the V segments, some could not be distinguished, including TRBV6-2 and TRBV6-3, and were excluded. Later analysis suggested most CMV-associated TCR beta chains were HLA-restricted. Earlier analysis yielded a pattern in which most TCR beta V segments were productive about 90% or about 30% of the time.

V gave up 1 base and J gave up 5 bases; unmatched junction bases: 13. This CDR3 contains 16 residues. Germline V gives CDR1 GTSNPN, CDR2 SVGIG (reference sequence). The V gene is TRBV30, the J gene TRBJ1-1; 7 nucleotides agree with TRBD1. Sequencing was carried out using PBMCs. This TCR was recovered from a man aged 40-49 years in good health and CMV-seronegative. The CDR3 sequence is CAWSALYTGEVTEAFF. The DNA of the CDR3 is TGTGCCTGGAGTGCCCTCTACACAGGGGAGGTGACTGAAGCTTTCTTT.